The clone carrying this TCR beta chain was detected a few times. The data originate from a study of blood T cell repertoires in COVID-19. On the study more broadly: In each case, the material was cDNA or gDNA derived from T cells, B-cell-depleted T cells, or PBMCs.

Study processing details: Estimation of nucleated cell counts relied on the amplification of reference gene primers. TCRdb keeps only in-frame clones here, not all; method: immunoSEQ multiplex PCR. That table is the source of V, J and clone size, and D and trimming were worked out from the DNA. This repertoire shows some 62,000 clones, roughly 84% found once; its top ten account for around 20%. Per germline, CDR1 WNHNN and CDR2 SYGVQD (reference sequence). The CDR3 is 15 amino acids. Trimming removed 6 bases from V and 6 bases from J; junction bases left unmatched: 10. The sample consisted of peripheral blood. The TCR comes from an elderly woman with active or convalescent COVID-19. This chain connects TRBV10-1 to TRBJ1-2; TRBD1 aligns across 10 bases. CDR3 loop: CASSDPGTGVDGYTF. CDR3 DNA: TGCGCCAGCAGCGACCCCGGGACAGGGGTCGATGGCTACACCTTC.